This T cell receptor (beta chain) was recorded in a study of vaccination and CD4 T cells after COVID-19. Study summary: There were two doses of either BNT162b2 or mRNA-1273 vaccine given to participants.

Germline CDR1 reads DFQATT; CDR2 reads SNEGSKA (reference sequence). Trimming took 5 bases from V and 6 from J, leaving 14 bases between them. The CDR3 sequence is 12 residues long. Study results and limitations: Post-vaccination reactive clonotypes (median roughly 41) did not differ significantly from post-infection (around 23).

The Oncomine TCR Beta short-read assay was what sequenced the DNA obtained from cultured CD4+ T cells. MiXCR, applied by TCRdb to the PCR reads, yields one record per CDR3 protein. The sample contains fewer than 9,500 distinct CDR3 sequences, less than 60% of which appear only once. Treatment indicated: roughly 10-day PBMC culture with coronavirus spike peptide pools or control peptides (ViraFEST assay). According to the study, CD4+ T cells from the unexposed donor were gathered ahead of the COVID-19 pandemic (2011-2018). ViraFEST enlarged antigen-specific T cell populations with peptide pools and afterwards sequenced TCRs. A few million PBMCs per well were cultured with roughly 10 IU/ml IL-2 and about 11 ug/ml peptide pools. A word on this clonotype: Its target is unknown.

The rearrangement links TRBV20-1 to TRBJ2-7; D is possibly TRBD1 or TRBD2 (5 bases each). This TCR derives from a human donor in good health. The sample consisted of CD4+ T cells from blood, cultured in vitro. The CDR3 DNA reads as TGCAGTGCTGGGGGTTGGGCCGTCGAGCAGTACTTC. Its protein is CSAGGWAVEQYF.